This T cell receptor (beta chain) was documented in a study of shared clonotypes between healthy human individuals. Study-level background: Each donor's CD8 memory used one plate, CD8 naive two, each CD4 subset three.

Generated by immunoSEQ multiplex PCR, the TCRdb table keeps only in-frame clones and is missing some. The data show around 990,000 clones, about 72% seen once. This clone was seen at least ten times. Partitioning of CD4+ cells yielded a CD45RA+ naive subset and a CD45RA-negative memory subset. This receptor was taken from a man between 18 and 29 years old in good health. Some clones in this sample may be carry-over from other donors' samples. The sequenced material came from memory CD4+ T cells from PBMCs. Subset reported: CD45RA-negative fraction.

The chain's CDR3 is CASSVQGFSGNTIYF. The CDR3 bases are TGTGCCAGCAGCGTCCAGGGGTTCTCTGGAAACACCATATATTTT. This chain uses TRBV7-2 with TRBJ1-3; D is perhaps TRBD1 (6 bases). The CDR3 covers 15 residues. The V gene lost 5 bases and the J gene lost 0 bases, with 11 bases spanning the gap. Germline V CDR1 and CDR2: SGHTA, FQGNSA. Full variable domain (missing parts from reference TRBV7-2 and TRBJ1-3): GAGVSQSPSNKVTEKGKDVELRCDPISGHTALYWYRQSLGQGLEFLIYFQGNSAPDKSGLPSDRFSAERTGGSVSTLTIQRTQQEDSAVYLCASSVQGFSGNTIYFGEGSWLTVV.